Detailed here is one T cell receptor beta chain. This sample was included in a study of early stage breast cancer tumors. Study context: Each sample averaged roughly 9.6-fold read coverage.

Sequencing was performed with immunoSEQ multiplex PCR; in TCRdb, only in-frame clones are kept and a portion is missing. The sample has several thousand clones, about 66% seen once; the top ten hold roughly 7%. V was shortened by 0 bases and J by 3 bases, with 6 bases between the two germline ends. Per the germline V gene, CDR1 is MNHNY and CDR2 is SVGAGI (reference sequence). The CDR3 covers 13 residues. Roughly 19-50 mg of tissue was diced for each tumor. The V call is TRBV6-6, the J call TRBJ2-7; D unclear. Sequencing was done on a sample of breast tumor tissue. The TCR was taken from a person aged 45 to 60 with breast cancer. CDR3 amino acids: CASSYSPHYEQYF. CDR3 nucleotides: TGTGCCAGCAGTTACTCGCCCCACTACGAGCAGTACTTC.